A selection of T cell receptor beta chains follows, all from one sample in a study of cytomegalovirus exposure and HLA in healthy donors. Assay used: immunoSEQ multiplex PCR; TCRdb lists only in-frame clones, some missing. This table holds 80,000 to 95,000 clones, about three quarters found once. The source material was PBMCs. The receptors derive from a woman between 50 and 59 years old in good health and CMV-seropositive. Each CDR3 is given with its conserved first and last residue. A D gene is named only where the DNA matches it firmly. Not every row has a clone size; where given, it reads once, few, many or a size class.

v_gene	j_gene	d_gene	abundance	CDR3aa	CDR3nt
TRBV7-8	TRBJ1-5	TRBD1	NA	CASRPGQGARQPQHF	TGTGCCAGCAGGCCGGGACAGGGGGCACGACAGCCCCAGCATTTT
TRBV18	TRBJ1-1	NA	NA	CASSPEQTKNTEAFF	TGTGCCAGCTCACCTGAACAGACTAAGAACACTGAAGCTTTCTTT
TRBV19	TRBJ2-1	TRBD1	few	CASSIAGQGYNEQFF	TGTGCCAGTAGTATAGCCGGACAGGGCTACAATGAGCAGTTCTTC
TRBV4-1	TRBJ2-2	TRBD2	NA	CASGTGTSGTGELFF	TGCGCCAGCGGGACCGGGACTAGCGGCACCGGGGAGCTGTTTTTT
TRBV15	TRBJ2-6	NA	NA	CATSRNLGGSGANVLTF	TGTGCCACCAGCCGGAACCTAGGAGGATCTGGGGCCAACGTCCTGACTTTC
TRBV10-2	TRBJ2-7	TRBD2	NA	CASMGTSKAHEQYF	TGCGCCAGCATGGGGACTAGCAAAGCTCACGAGCAGTACTTC
TRBV28	TRBJ2-5	TRBD2	NA	CASSQAGVSEYF	TGTGCCAGCAGTCAAGCGGGAGTTTCGGAGTACTTC
TRBV12-5	TRBJ1-5	TRBD1	NA	CASGPRDRNQPQHF	TGTGCTAGTGGTCCCCGGGACAGGAATCAGCCCCAGCATTTT
TRBV29-1	TRBJ1-5	NA	NA	CSVRGALSGPQHF	TGCAGCGTTCGGGGGGCCCTTTCGGGGCCCCAGCATTTT
TRBV6-6	TRBJ2-7	TRBD1	NA	CASSSGTVTYEQYF	TGTGCCAGCAGTTCTGGGACAGTGACCTACGAGCAGTACTTC
TRBV19	TRBJ2-1	NA	once	CASSMEWRSYNEQFF	TGTGCCAGTAGTATGGAATGGAGGTCCTACAATGAGCAGTTCTTC
TRBV7-2	TRBJ2-4	TRBD2	NA	CASSLAAREVAKNIQYF	TGTGCCAGCAGCTTAGCGGCGCGGGAGGTAGCCAAAAACATTCAGTACTTC
TRBV25-1	TRBJ1-2	TRBD1	NA	CASSVGTGGGYTF	TGTGCCAGCAGTGTGGGGACAGGGGGTGGCTACACCTTC
TRBV11-1	TRBJ2-1	TRBD1	NA	CASRDRGSSYNEQFF	TGTGCCAGCAGGGACAGGGGGAGCTCCTACAATGAGCAGTTCTTC
TRBV9	TRBJ2-7	NA	few	CASSVGGIYEQYF	TGTGCCAGCAGCGTCGGGGGTATCTACGAGCAGTACTTC
TRBV19	TRBJ2-7	NA	once	CASSTQGGYEQYF	TGTGCCAGTAGTACACAGGGCGGTTACGAGCAGTACTTC
TRBV5-1	TRBJ2-1	NA	few	CASSVGSSYNEQFF	TGCGCCAGCAGCGTCGGGAGTTCTTACAATGAGCAGTTCTTC
TRBV11-2	TRBJ1-4	NA	NA	CASSLLGGRGGEELFF	TGTGCCAGCAGCTTATTGGGGGGACGTGGGGGTGAGGAACTGTTTTTT
TRBV2	TRBJ2-5	TRBD1	few	CASSERDRQETQYF	TGTGCCAGCAGTGAACGGGACAGGCAAGAGACCCAGTACTTC
TRBV7-7	TRBJ2-3	NA	NA	CASSRPPADTQYF	TGTGCCAGCAGCCGTCCTCCCGCAGATACGCAGTATTTT
TRBV5-6	TRBJ1-4	NA	once	CASSPPGGLNEKLFF	TGTGCCAGCAGCCCGCCGGGGGGCCTTAATGAAAAACTGTTTTTT
TRBV6-6	TRBJ2-7	NA	few	CASSYSSRGEQYF	TGTGCCAGCAGTTACTCGAGTCGGGGCGAGCAGTACTTC
TRBV7-2	TRBJ2-7	TRBD2	NA	CASSLSRLAEFSYEQYF	TGTGCCAGCAGCTTAAGTCGACTAGCGGAATTCTCCTACGAGCAGTACTTC
TRBV27	TRBJ1-5	NA	NA	CASQGGVGNQPQHF	TGTGCCAGCCAAGGGGGGGTCGGCAATCAGCCCCAGCATTTT
TRBV2	TRBJ2-1	TRBD1	once	CASSGRQGPALNEQFF	TGTGCCAGCAGTGGTCGACAGGGTCCAGCGCTAAATGAGCAGTTCTTC
TRBV6-6	TRBJ1-1	TRBD1	NA	CASSSGGQQAFF	TGTGCCAGCAGTTCAGGGGGCCAACAAGCTTTCTTT
TRBV11-3	TRBJ2-2	NA	NA	CASSLSEVAGELFF	TGTGCCAGCAGCTTAAGCGAGGTCGCCGGGGAGCTGTTTTTT
TRBV7-9	TRBJ1-5	NA	NA	CASSIQGDDQPQHF	TGTGCCAGCAGCATCCAGGGTGATGATCAGCCCCAGCATTTT
TRBV19	TRBJ1-5	NA	NA	CASSISGGNQPQHF	TGTGCCAGTAGTATTTCGGGTGGTAATCAGCCCCAGCATTTT
TRBV6-5	TRBJ2-7	NA	once	CASSRDESYEQYF	TGTGCCAGCTCCAGGGATGAGAGCTACGAGCAGTACTTC
TRBV9	TRBJ2-7	NA	NA	CASSFGSEREASYEQYF	TGTGCCAGCAGCTTCGGTTCTGAGAGGGAGGCTTCCTACGAGCAGTACTTC
TRBV19	TRBJ2-5	NA	NA	CASSIQQETQYF	TGTGCCAGTAGTATACAGCAAGAGACCCAGTACTTC
TRBV28	TRBJ2-1	TRBD1	NA	CASSSWTGGLFF	TGTGCCAGCAGCTCCTGGACAGGGGGTTTGTTCTTC
TRBV10-3	TRBJ1-2	NA	NA	CAISGDRSVVGYTF	TGTGCCATCAGTGGAGACAGGAGCGTAGTAGGCTACACCTTC
TRBV29-1	TRBJ2-7	TRBD1	NA	CSVGQGLSYEQYF	TGCAGCGTGGGACAGGGGCTATCCTACGAGCAGTACTTC
TRBV28	TRBJ2-5	TRBD2	NA	CASRWEGLLETQYF	TGTGCCAGCAGATGGGAGGGCCTCCTGGAGACCCAGTACTTC
TRBV27	TRBJ1-5	NA	NA	CASSFNQGIQPQHF	TGTGCCAGCAGTTTTAATCAGGGGATCCAGCCCCAGCATTTT
TRBV7-9	TRBJ2-5	NA	NA	CASSWMGGEASQETQYF	TGTGCCAGCAGCTGGATGGGCGGGGAAGCCAGCCAAGAGACCCAGTACTTC
TRBV5-1	TRBJ1-1	NA	NA	CASSLVGGEPEAFF	TGCGCCAGCAGCTTGGTGGGGGGAGAGCCTGAAGCTTTCTTT
TRBV19	TRBJ1-5	NA	NA	CASRYRAQPQHF	TGTGCCAGTAGATACAGGGCTCAGCCCCAGCATTTT
TRBV2	TRBJ1-2	TRBD1	NA	CASSTGQGKGDGYTF	TGTGCCAGCAGTACCGGACAGGGGAAAGGGGATGGCTACACCTTC
TRBV7-9	TRBJ1-1	TRBD1	NA	CASSPTGTGTTEAFF	TGTGCCAGCAGCCCCACCGGGACAGGGACCACTGAAGCTTTCTTT
TRBV11-2	TRBJ2-7	NA	few	CASRTGREQYF	TGTGCCAGCAGGACGGGGAGGGAGCAGTACTTC
TRBV6-1	TRBJ2-3	TRBD1	NA	CASSVGTGVTDTQYF	TGTGCCAGCAGTGTTGGGACAGGGGTCACAGATACGCAGTATTTT
TRBV11-2	TRBJ2-2	TRBD2	NA	CASSVPSRLAGERELFF	TGTGCCAGCAGCGTGCCCTCGAGACTAGCGGGAGAGAGGGAGCTGTTTTTT
TRBV28	TRBJ1-5	NA	NA	CASSLWDSLSYSNQPQHF	TGTGCCAGCAGTTTATGGGACAGCCTAAGTTATAGCAATCAGCCCCAGCATTTT
TRBV5-1	TRBJ1-1	NA	few	CASSTLDSQGNTEAFF	TGCGCCAGCAGCACGCTGGACAGCCAAGGGAACACTGAAGCTTTCTTT
TRBV4-2	TRBJ2-5	TRBD2	NA	CASSQKAGGETQYF	TGTGCCAGCAGCCAAAAGGCGGGAGGGGAGACCCAGTACTTC